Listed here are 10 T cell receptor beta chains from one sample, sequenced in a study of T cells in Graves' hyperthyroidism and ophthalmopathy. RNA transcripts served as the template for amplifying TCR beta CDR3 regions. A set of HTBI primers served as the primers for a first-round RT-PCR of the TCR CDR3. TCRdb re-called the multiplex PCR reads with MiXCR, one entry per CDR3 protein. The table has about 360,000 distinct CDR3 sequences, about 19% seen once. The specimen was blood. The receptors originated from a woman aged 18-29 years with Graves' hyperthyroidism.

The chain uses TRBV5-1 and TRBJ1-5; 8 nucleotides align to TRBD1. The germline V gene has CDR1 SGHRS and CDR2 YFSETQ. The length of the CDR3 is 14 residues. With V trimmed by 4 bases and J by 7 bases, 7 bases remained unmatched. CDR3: CASSQGSGGQPQHF. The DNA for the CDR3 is TGCGCCAGCAGCCAAGGGTCAGGGGGCCAGCCCCAGCATTTT.

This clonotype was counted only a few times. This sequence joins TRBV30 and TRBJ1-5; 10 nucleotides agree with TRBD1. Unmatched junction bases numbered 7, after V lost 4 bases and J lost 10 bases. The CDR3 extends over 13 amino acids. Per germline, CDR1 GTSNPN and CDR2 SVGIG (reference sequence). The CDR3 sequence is CAWTRDRGGPQHF. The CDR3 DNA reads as TGTGCCTGGACCCGGGACAGGGGAGGTCCCCAGCATTTT. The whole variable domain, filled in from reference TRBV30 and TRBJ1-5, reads SQTIHQWPATLVQPVGSPLSLECTVEGTSNPNLYWYRQAAGRGLQLLFYSVGIGQISSEVPQNLSASRPQDRQFILSSKKLLLSDSGFYLCAWTRDRGGPQHFGDGTRLSIL.

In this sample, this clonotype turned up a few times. Here the CDR3 DNA reads TGCGCCAGCAGCTTGGCCACTAGGGGGATCACTGTCAACACTGAAGCTTTCTTT. Translation: CASSLATRGITVNTEAFF. The chain carries TRBV5-1 and TRBJ1-1; maybe TRBD1 (6 bases). This CDR3 contains 18 residues. Looked up from germline, CDR1 is SGHRS and CDR2 is YFSETQ. V was trimmed by 0 bases and J by 2 bases, leaving 20 bases between them.

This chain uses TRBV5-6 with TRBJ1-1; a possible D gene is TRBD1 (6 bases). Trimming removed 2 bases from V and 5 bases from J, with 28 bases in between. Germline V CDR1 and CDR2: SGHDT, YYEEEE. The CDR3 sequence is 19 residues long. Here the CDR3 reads CASSLTGDFWSDRGTEAFF. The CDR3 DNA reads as TGTGCCAGCAGCTTAACCGGTGATTTCTGGTCGGACAGAGGGACTGAAGCTTTCTTT.

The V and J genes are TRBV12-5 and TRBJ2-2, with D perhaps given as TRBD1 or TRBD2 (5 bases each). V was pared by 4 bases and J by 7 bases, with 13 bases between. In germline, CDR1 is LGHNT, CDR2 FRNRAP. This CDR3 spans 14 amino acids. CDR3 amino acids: CASGSETGLGELFF. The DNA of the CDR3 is TGTGCTAGTGGTTCCGAAACGGGGCTCGGGGAGCTGTTTTTT. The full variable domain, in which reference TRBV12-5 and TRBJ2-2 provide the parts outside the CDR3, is DARVTQTPRHKVTEMGQEVTMRCQPILGHNTVFWYRQTMMQGLELLAYFRNRAPLDDSGMPKDRFSAEMPDATLATLKIQPSEPRDSAVYFCASGSETGLGELFFGEGSRLTVL.

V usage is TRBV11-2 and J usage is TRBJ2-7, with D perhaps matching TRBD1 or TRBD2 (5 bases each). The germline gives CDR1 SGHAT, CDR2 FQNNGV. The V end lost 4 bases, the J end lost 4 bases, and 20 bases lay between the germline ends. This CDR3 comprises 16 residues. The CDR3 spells CASSSQGAGGRYEQYF. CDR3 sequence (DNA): TGTGCCAGCAGCTCGCAGGGCGCTGGGGGTAGGTACGAGCAGTACTTC.

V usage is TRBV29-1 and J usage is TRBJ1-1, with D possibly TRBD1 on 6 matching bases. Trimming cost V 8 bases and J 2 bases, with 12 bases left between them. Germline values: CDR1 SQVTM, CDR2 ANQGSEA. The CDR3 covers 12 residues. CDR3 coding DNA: TGCAGCCCGGGGGCCACCAACACTGAAGCTTTCTTT. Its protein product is CSPGATNTEAFF.

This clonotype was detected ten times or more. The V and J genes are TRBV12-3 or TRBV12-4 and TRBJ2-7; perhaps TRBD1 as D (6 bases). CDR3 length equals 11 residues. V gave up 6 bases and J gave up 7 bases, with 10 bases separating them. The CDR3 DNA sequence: TGTGCCAGCAGCCTAGGGGGAGAGCAGTACTTC. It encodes CASSLGGEQYF.

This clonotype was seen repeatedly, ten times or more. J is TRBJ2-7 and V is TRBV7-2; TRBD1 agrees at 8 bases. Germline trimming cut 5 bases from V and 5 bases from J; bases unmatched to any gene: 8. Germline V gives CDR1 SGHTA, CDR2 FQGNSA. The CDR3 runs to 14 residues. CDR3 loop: CASSNGQGVHEQYF. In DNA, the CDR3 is TGTGCCAGCAGCAACGGACAGGGTGTCCACGAGCAGTACTTC.

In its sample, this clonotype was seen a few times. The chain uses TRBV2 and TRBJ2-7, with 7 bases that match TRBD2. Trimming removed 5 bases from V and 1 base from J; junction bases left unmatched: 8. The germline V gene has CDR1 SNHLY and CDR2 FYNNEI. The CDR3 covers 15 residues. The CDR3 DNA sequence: TGTGCCAGCAGTCCGGGGGAGGGGCAGTCCTACGAGCAGTACTTC. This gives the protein CASSPGEGQSYEQYF. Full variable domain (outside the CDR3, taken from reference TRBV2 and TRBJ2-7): EPEVTQTPSHQVTQMGQEVILRCVPISNHLYFYWYRQILGQKVEFLVSFYNNEISEKSEIFDDQFSVERPDGSNFTLKIRSTKLEDSAMYFCASSPGEGQSYEQYFGPGTRLTVT.